This TCR beta chain was sequenced for a study of CD8+ T cells in alopecia areata. V shed 1 base, J shed 2 bases, and the junction held 4 bases outside the gene matches. There are 16 residues in the CDR3. Germline-derived CDR1 and CDR2 are LNHNV and YYDKDF (reference sequence). Broader study findings: Scalp sample data also include resident alphabeta T cells from normal skin. Greater clonality was observed in lesional scalp samples, especially alopecia totalis/universalis, versus normal scalp.

Concerning this clone: Its antigen is undetermined.

Alopecia areata patients provided lesional scalp punch biopsies and peripheral blood, both collected for the study. PBMCs served as the source from which CD4+ and CD8+ T cells were sorted. Reverse transcription of extracted RNA yielded cDNA, which provided the sequencing template. The repertoire was sequenced with immunoSEQ multiplex PCR; TCRdb's copy has only in-frame clones and lacks some. The table includes 150,000 or so clones, about 50% detected once. The input for sequencing was CD8+ T cells sorted from blood, taken at week 0. This receptor was taken from a human donor with alopecia areata. The chain recombines TRBV15 with TRBJ2-3; 9 bases align to TRBD2. The CDR3 bases are TGTGCCACCAGCAGAGGCCCTAGCGGGACCACAGATACGCAGTATTTT. Amino acids: CATSRGPSGTTDTQYF.